Here is one TCR beta chain with its context. Its antigen is still unknown. Base qualities were left out, and no much larger clone turns up one base away. In Seattle, one collaborating source enrolled patients while the infection was active and tracked those patients longitudinally over the course of disease. The collaborating institutions used their own protocols to collect whole blood in K2EDTA tubes. For TCRbeta analysis, collaborators shipped samples as frozen whole blood, isolated PBMCs, or DNA extracted from either of those sample types. The data are from a study of blood T cell repertoires in COVID-19 (dated by TCRdb to about 2020). Regarding the study in general: Samples covering the acute and convalescent phases of COVID-19 were provided by collaborators in the United States, Italy and Spain. The repertoires were made available in a free public database intended to serve as a resource for research on the immune response to SARS-CoV-2. Where available, HLA class I and class II types were taken from metadata supplied by the sample provider and were not determined by assay-based typing. Nearly every sample came with metadata listing a de-identified subject ID, COVID-19 status, age in years and sex. Subjects who had been exposed to COVID-19, were actively infected with it, or had recovered from it provided the deeply sampled blood TCRbeta repertoires that made up the dataset. The samples were drawn from the first 160 participants of the ongoing ImmuneRACE study and from over 950 subjects provided by 6 global collaborators. The prospective study material was composed of cDNA or gDNA derived from T cells, B-cell-depleted T cells, or PBMCs.

Overall results and qualifications from the work: How much clinical and demographic metadata was included differed by source and by participant, and the metadata was provided uncurated.

V and J are trimmed by 4 bases and 1 base, and the gene matches miss 4 bases of the junction. CDR1 and CDR2, looked up from the germline V gene, are SGDLS and YYNGEE. The CDR3 holds 14 amino acids from the cysteine to the phenylalanine. Solely the CDR3 DNA is kept, with 42 bases framed from the first base. TCRbeta CDR3 regions were amplified from genomic DNA using the immunoSEQ Assay, a bias-controlled multiplex PCR. The authors' analysis ran thus. Within the assay, amplification of reference gene primers was used to estimate how many nucleated cells each sample contained. To quantify the absolute abundance of each unique TCRbeta CDR3 rearrangement, sequence reads were collapsed and filtered. For each sample, productive Simpson clonality was calculated by taking the square root of Simpson's diversity index across productive rearrangements. TCRdb holds this immuneACCESS table with in-frame rearrangements only. Some clones are missing; in checked studies, unresolved V genes explain under half, and the rest has no known cause. The V and J calls and clone size were taken over from that table, and D and trimming were inferred from the DNA. The sample records approximately 180,000 clones, about 85% of which are singletons. Jointly, the top ten make up about 20% of the sample.

Input material: peripheral blood. Recombination linked TRBV9 to TRBJ1-1; 7 central bases correspond to TRBD1. The receptor was derived from a person aged 65 to 85 with COVID-19, enrolled during active disease. CDR3 reads: CASSSGQPNTEAFF. The bases are TGTGCCAGCAGCTCGGGACAGCCGAACACTGAAGCTTTCTTT. Reference TRBV9 and TRBJ1-1 proteins supply the regions before and after the CDR3; the full variable domain is: DSGVTQTPKHLITATGQRVTLRCSPRSGDLSVYWYQQSLDQGLQFLIQYYNGEERAKGNILERFSAQQFPDLHSELNLSSLELGDSALYFCASSSGQPNTEAFFGQGTRLTVV.